This T cell receptor beta chain was captured by sequencing in a study of T cell responses to AZD1222 COVID-19 vaccine. Trimming removed 7 bases from V and 6 bases from J, with 19 bases in between. The CDR3 is made up of 15 amino acids. Germline V gene data show CDR1 as MNHEY and CDR2 as SMNVEV (reference sequence). Sequencing used immunoSEQ multiplex PCR; TCRdb keeps in-frame clones, though not all of them. The table records 90,000 to 120,000 clones, 90% to 95% of them present only once. This sample comprised peripheral blood, obtained on day 0 of AZD1222 vaccination. The receptor's source is an adult in good health. This sequence joins TRBV27 and TRBJ1-5; D is ambiguous. The CDR3 DNA is TGTGCCAGCAAATCCGCTCGCAGTGAGGGTCAGCCCCAGCATTTT. Its translation: CASKSARSEGQPQHF.